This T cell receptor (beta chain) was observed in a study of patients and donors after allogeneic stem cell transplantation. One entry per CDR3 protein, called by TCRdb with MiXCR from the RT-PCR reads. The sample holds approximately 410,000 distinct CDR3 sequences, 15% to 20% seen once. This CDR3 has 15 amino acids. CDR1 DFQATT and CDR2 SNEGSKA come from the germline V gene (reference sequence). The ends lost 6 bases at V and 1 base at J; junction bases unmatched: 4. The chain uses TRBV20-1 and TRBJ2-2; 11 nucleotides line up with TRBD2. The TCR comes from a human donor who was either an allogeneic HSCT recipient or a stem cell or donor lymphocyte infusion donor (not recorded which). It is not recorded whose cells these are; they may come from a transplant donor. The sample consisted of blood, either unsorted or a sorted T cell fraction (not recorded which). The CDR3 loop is CSALGLAGNTGELFF. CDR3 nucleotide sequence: TGCAGTGCCCTCGGACTAGCGGGGAACACCGGGGAGCTGTTTTTT.